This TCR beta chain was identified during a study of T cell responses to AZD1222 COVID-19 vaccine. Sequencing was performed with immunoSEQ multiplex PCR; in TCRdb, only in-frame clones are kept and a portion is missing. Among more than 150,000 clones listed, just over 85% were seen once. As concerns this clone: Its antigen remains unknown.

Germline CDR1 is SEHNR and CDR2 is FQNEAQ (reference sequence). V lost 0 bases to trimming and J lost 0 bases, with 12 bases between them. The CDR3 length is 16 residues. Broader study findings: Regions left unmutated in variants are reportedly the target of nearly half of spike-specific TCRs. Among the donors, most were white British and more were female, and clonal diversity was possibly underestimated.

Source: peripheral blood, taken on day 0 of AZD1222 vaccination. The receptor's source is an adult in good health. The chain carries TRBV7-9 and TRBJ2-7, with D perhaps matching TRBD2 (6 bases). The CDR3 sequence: CASSLAGGAGSYEQYF. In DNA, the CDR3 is TGTGCCAGCAGCTTAGCTGGAGGGGCCGGCTCCTACGAGCAGTACTTC.